What follows are 10 T cell receptor beta chains derived from one specimen sequenced in a study of cytomegalovirus exposure and HLA in healthy donors (dated by TCRdb to about 2017). Library method: the immunoSEQ multiplex PCR assay. For the multiplex PCR, a mixture combining 60 forward primers for TCR Vbeta segments and 13 reverse primers for TCR Jbeta segments was used. TCRdb limited this immuneACCESS table to in-frame rearrangements with V and J called. A share of clones is missing; checked studies link under half to unresolved V genes, and the rest is unexplained. This sample lists nearly 110,000 clones; roughly 82% were detected once. The ten largest clones capture 5% to 7% of the sample. Sequenced sample: PBMCs. The receptors come from a woman between 50 and 59 years old in good health and CMV-seropositive.

This clone was detected only once. The rearrangement links TRBV6-1 to TRBJ1-4, with TRBD1 matching 8 bases. Germline CDR1 MNHNS, CDR2 SASEGT. V was pared by 5 bases and J by 4 bases, with 3 bases of the junction left unmatched. This CDR3 comprises 14 residues. The CDR3 here is CASSLDRDNEKLFF. CDR3 in DNA: TGTGCCAGCAGTCTGGACAGGGATAATGAAAAACTGTTTTTT.

This clone was counted a single time. The chain has TRBV27 and TRBJ2-5; 9 positions agree with TRBD1. CDR1 and CDR2 (germline): MNHEY, SMNVEV (reference sequence). The CDR3 has 13 amino acids. Germline trimming cut 6 bases from V and 4 bases from J; bases unmatched to any gene: 3. CDR3 sequence reads: CASRGQGRETQYF. DNA of the CDR3: TGTGCCAGCAGAGGACAGGGGAGAGAGACCCAGTACTTC.

The chain recombines TRBV7-3 with TRBJ1-6; the D gene is possibly TRBD1 (6 bases). The V gene's germline CDR1 is SGHTA and CDR2 FQGTGA. Trimming took off 1 base at V and 8 bases at J, with 24 bases between the two ends. The CDR3 spans 19 residues. The CDR3 DNA sequence: TGTGCCAGCAGCTTAAAACAAAGGCAGGGGAGTCCTTTCGATTCACCCCTCCACTTT. As protein: CASSLKQRQGSPFDSPLHF.

The chain carries TRBV19 and TRBJ2-1; 8 bases align to TRBD1. Losses at the gene ends were 7 bases for V and 6 bases for J; bases not matched to a gene: 8. Germline CDR1 and CDR2: LNHDA and SQIVND (reference sequence). The CDR3 loop spans 14 amino acids. Here the CDR3 reads CASNHRGYGNEQFF. The CDR3 DNA reads TGTGCCAGTAATCACAGGGGGTACGGCAATGAGCAGTTCTTC.

V gene TRBV6-5 combines with J gene TRBJ2-1; possible D gene TRBD1, 5 bases. The germline V and J ends were trimmed by 2 bases and 4 bases, with 6 bases remaining between them. The CDR3 extends over 13 amino acids. Germline lookup yields CDR1 MNHEY and CDR2 SVGAGI. The CDR3 loop reads CASSYDSYNEQFF. CDR3 DNA: TGTGCCAGCAGTTACGACAGTTACAATGAGCAGTTCTTC.

The gene calls are TRBV5-1 and TRBJ1-2; D perhaps matches TRBD1 (6 bases). Per the germline V gene, CDR1 is SGHRS and CDR2 is YFSETQ. This CDR3 is 13 amino acids long. V was trimmed by 2 bases and J by 6 bases, leaving 11 bases between them. CDR3 amino acids: CASSFAPGDGYTF. The CDR3 DNA reads TGCGCCAGCAGCTTCGCCCCAGGGGATGGCTACACCTTC.

This rearrangement joins TRBV5-1 to TRBJ1-1; unclear D gene. Germline CDR1 and CDR2: SGHRS and YFSETQ. The length of the CDR3 is 16 residues. V dropped 4 bases and J dropped 5 bases, with 21 bases sitting between them. The CDR3 protein is CASSASTGAGWTEAFF. The CDR3 nucleotides are TGCGCCAGCAGCGCGTCAACGGGTGCGGGATGGACTGAAGCTTTCTTT.

The V gene is TRBV15, the J gene TRBJ1-5; D is ambiguous. With 8 bases removed from V and 0 bases from J, the gap between germline ends came to 8 bases. This CDR3 spans 13 amino acids. Germline V gene data show CDR1 as LNHNV and CDR2 as YYDKDF (reference sequence). CDR3 nucleotides: TGTGCCACCCAGCAGGATAGCAATCAGCCCCAGCATTTT. This codes for CATQQDSNQPQHF.

The genes are TRBV6-6 and TRBJ2-1, with 8 nucleotides matching TRBD2. After removal of 6 bases from V and 12 bases from J, the junction contained 16 bases not matched to a gene. Germline CDR1 reads MNHNY; CDR2 reads SVGAGI (reference sequence). The length of the CDR3 is 15 residues. CDR3 loop: CASRPRGGGSAGQFF. In nucleotides, the CDR3 is TGTGCCAGCAGACCACGCGGCGGGGGGTCGGCGGGGCAGTTCTTC.

This clone showed up just a few times. This chain connects TRBV2 to TRBJ1-2; possible D gene TRBD1, 6 bases. Trimming took 4 bases from V and 7 from J, leaving 13 bases between them. The CDR3 is made up of 13 amino acids. Germline loops: CDR1 SNHLY, CDR2 FYNNEI. CDR3 protein: CASSVDSGGGYTF. The CDR3, as DNA: TGTGCCAGCAGTGTGGACAGCGGGGGTGGCTACACCTTC.